This T cell receptor (beta chain) was found in a study of early T cells in non-severe SARS-CoV-2 infection. Study-wide context: Chains from this unsorted whole-blood bulk RNA could not be paired.

Attachment of unique molecular identifiers was made to individual cDNA molecules. MiXCR, applied by TCRdb to the 5' RACE reads, yields one record per CDR3 protein. The sample has around 99,000 distinct CDR3 sequences; approximately 12% are singletons. The CDR3 spans 15 residues. Germline V gene sequence: CDR1 MNHNY, CDR2 SVGAGI (reference sequence). V lost 2 bases to trimming and J lost 5 bases, with 14 bases between them. In the case of this clonotype: The antigen remains undetermined.

Broader study findings: In VDJdb matching, anti-spike CD8 responses were favored while private and CD4 specificities went missing.

This rearrangement joins TRBV6-6 to TRBJ2-3; D gene uncertain. The TCR sequence derives from an adult who was a healthcare worker with PCR-confirmed SARS-CoV-2 infection or an uninfected control (not recorded which). The specimen was whole blood. This CDR3 reads CASSYKLGNRDTQYF. In DNA form, the CDR3 reads TGTGCCAGCAGTTACAAATTGGGTAATCGAGATACGCAGTATTTT.